A single sample gave rise to the 26 T cell receptor beta chains below, sequenced in a study of cytomegalovirus exposure and HLA in healthy donors. PCR employed 60 Vbeta and 13 Jbeta primers. The protocol was immunoSEQ multiplex PCR, while the TCRdb copy is restricted to in-frame clones and leaves out a portion. The sample consists of about 130,000 clones, 75% to 90% of them appearing once. Sequenced: PBMCs. Receptors were obtained from a woman aged 25 to 39 in good health and CMV-seropositive.

This chain joins TRBV28 and TRBJ2-7, with 10 positions matching TRBD2. CDR1 is MDHEN, CDR2 SYDVKM, per germline. The CDR3 is 15 residues long. The trim removed 6 bases at V and 3 bases at J, leaving 8 bases unmatched. The CDR3 region is CASREWASGSYEQYF. CDR3 in DNA: TGTGCCAGCAGAGAGTGGGCTAGCGGGAGCTACGAGCAGTACTTC.

This clone was picked up one time. The gene calls are TRBV27 and TRBJ1-1; D ambiguous. The CDR3 loop spans 13 amino acids. The V and J ends lost 2 bases and 4 bases respectively, with 8 bases between them. Germline CDR1 reads MNHEY; CDR2 reads SMNVEV (reference sequence). CDR3: CASSLGHLTEAFF. In DNA, the CDR3 is TGTGCCAGCAGTTTAGGGCATCTCACTGAAGCTTTCTTT.

The V and J genes are TRBV5-8 and TRBJ2-4, with D possibly TRBD2 on 5 matching bases. The CDR3 contains 16 residues. Trimming left V 1 base short and J 2 bases short, with 13 bases between. Germline CDR1 is SGHTS and CDR2 is YDEGEE. CDR3 sequence (DNA): TGTGCCAGCAGCTTGTGGGATAGCGACTCCAAAAACATTCAGTACTTC. Encoded protein: CASSLWDSDSKNIQYF. Combining the CDR3 with reference TRBV5-8 and TRBJ2-4 gives the whole variable domain EAGVTQSPTHLIKTRGQQATLRCSPISGHTSVYWYQQALGLGLQFLLWYDEGEERNRGNFPPRFSGRQFPNYSSELNVNALELEDSALYLCASSLWDSDSKNIQYFGAGTRLSVL.

In this sample, this clone turned up a few times. The chain has TRBV28 and TRBJ2-7; 8 bases line up with TRBD1. V shed 3 bases, J shed 6 bases, and the junction held 4 bases outside the gene matches. This CDR3 contains 13 residues. Germline values: CDR1 MDHEN, CDR2 SYDVKM. The CDR3 DNA reads TGTGCCAGCAGTTTTAAGGACAGGGTCGAGCAGTACTTC. Protein product: CASSFKDRVEQYF. The whole variable domain, remainder taken from reference TRBV28 and TRBJ2-7, is DVKVTQSSRYLVKRTGEKVFLECVQDMDHENMFWYRQDPGLGLRLIYFSYDVKMKEKGDIPEGYSVSREKKERFSLILESASTNQTSMYLCASSFKDRVEQYFGPGTRLTVT.

The rearrangement joins TRBV9 to TRBJ2-1; 7 bases align to TRBD2. With V trimmed by 0 bases and J by 5 bases, 5 bases remained unmatched. Germline assignment: CDR1 SGDLS and CDR2 YYNGEE. The CDR3 totals 15 residues. The CDR3 spells CASSVGGRGNNEQFF. DNA of the CDR3: TGTGCCAGCAGCGTAGGCGGGAGAGGGAACAATGAGCAGTTCTTC.

This clone has a single count. The rearrangement links TRBV10-3 to TRBJ1-3; a weak D match, TRBD1 (6 bases). CDR3 length: 14 amino acids. Trimming took off 8 bases at V and 10 bases at J, with 21 bases between the two ends. CDR1 is ENHRY and CDR2 is SYGVKD in the germline V gene. In DNA, the CDR3 is TGTGCCATCCGTAATGACAGGTCCGGGGGGACCATATATTTT. This codes for CAIRNDRSGGTIYF.

In its sample, this clone was seen once. The CDR3 loop reads CAWCPGQVDGYTF. CDR3 DNA: TGTGCCTGGTGTCCGGGACAGGTAGATGGCTACACCTTC. The chain couples TRBV30 to TRBJ1-2, with 8 positions matching TRBD1. CDR1 and CDR2 from the germline V gene are GTSNPN and SVGIG (reference sequence). The CDR3 contains 13 residues. V was clipped by 5 bases and J by 6 bases; unmatched bases: 8.

This clone was found once. The chain carries TRBV5-4 and TRBJ2-2, with 9 bases fitting TRBD1. Trimming took 7 bases from V and 4 from J; bases not matched to a gene: 8. The CDR3 extends over 15 amino acids. Per the germline V gene, CDR1 is SGHNT and CDR2 is YYREEE (reference sequence). In nucleotides, the CDR3 is TGTGCCAGCGCCAAAACAGGGGGCCCCACCGGGGAGCTGTTTTTT. Protein sequence: CASAKTGGPTGELFF.

This chain uses TRBV11-1 with TRBJ2-5; 8 bases map to TRBD1. V dropped 3 bases and J dropped 2; count of bases not matched to a gene: 2. The germline gives CDR1 SGHAT, CDR2 FQDESV (reference sequence). The CDR3 has 14 amino acids. The CDR3 reads CASSFGQGQETQYF. Written as DNA, the CDR3 is TGTGCCAGCAGCTTTGGACAGGGACAAGAGACCCAGTACTTC.

The rearrangement joins TRBV6-1 to TRBJ2-5, with D possibly TRBD1 on 7 matching bases. Trimming pared 0 bases from V and 4 bases from J, leaving 18 bases between. This CDR3 is 17 amino acids long. Germline V CDR1 and CDR2: MNHNS, SASEGT. CDR3 region: CASSEARRQGGSETQYF. The CDR3 region has the DNA TGTGCCAGCAGTGAAGCCCGGCGGCAGGGGGGTTCAGAGACCCAGTACTTC.

The chain uses TRBV18 and TRBJ1-2; tentatively, D is TRBD1 (6 bases). The CDR3 is 14 amino acids. V gave up 2 bases and J gave up 2 bases, with 9 bases separating them. Germline V lookup: CDR1 KGHSH, CDR2 LQKENI. The CDR3 coding sequence is TGTGCCAGCTCACCAACTACAGGGAACTATGGCTACACCTTC. Translating gives CASSPTTGNYGYTF.

V usage is TRBV19 and J usage is TRBJ1-2; possibly TRBD1 for D (5 bases). CDR1 LNHDA and CDR2 SQIVND come from the germline V gene (reference sequence). The CDR3 runs 14 residues. V was clipped by 3 bases and J by 0 bases, with 8 bases between them. CDR3 nucleotide sequence: TGTGCCAGTAGTATTACAGGAGCTAACTATGGCTACACCTTC. Protein: CASSITGANYGYTF. Based on the CDR3 plus reference TRBV19 and TRBJ1-2, the full variable domain is DGGITQSPKYLFRKEGQNVTLSCEQNLNHDAMYWYRQDPGQGLRLIYYSQIVNDFQKGDIAEGYSVSREKKESFPLTVTSAQKNPTAFYLCASSITGANYGYTFGSGTRLTVV.

V usage is TRBV7-3 and J usage is TRBJ2-1; 11 positions agree with TRBD1. CDR3 size: 15 residues. Looked up from germline, CDR1 is SGHTA and CDR2 is FQGTGA. V lost 4 bases, J lost 5 bases, and 4 bases stayed unmatched. Written as DNA, the CDR3 is TGTGCCAGCAGCTCACCGGGACAGGGGGACAATGAGCAGTTCTTC. This sequence encodes CASSSPGQGDNEQFF.

The J gene is TRBJ1-5, the V gene TRBV19; TRBD1 matches 10 bases. Germline V gives CDR1 LNHDA, CDR2 SQIVND (reference sequence). V gave up 7 bases and J gave up 6 bases; unmatched junction bases: 12. The CDR3 totals 16 residues. CDR3 in DNA: TGTGCCAGTACCCCGAGGCTGGACAGGGGGTTTCAGCCCCAGCATTTT. Its protein product is CASTPRLDRGFQPQHF.

The chain links TRBV11-2 to TRBJ1-1; 11 bases are shared with TRBD1. Germline-derived CDR1 and CDR2 are SGHAT and FQNNGV. Trimming at V came to 5 bases and at J to 11 bases, leaving 7 bases not matched to a gene. CDR3 length: 13 residues. CDR3 DNA sequence: TGTGCCAGCAGCGGACAGGGGGCCGTGGGGGCTTTCTTT. Protein sequence: CASSGQGAVGAFF.

This clone was seen more than once but under ten times. The chain employs TRBV2 and TRBJ2-7; a weak D match, TRBD1 (8 bases). Trimming removed 11 bases at V and 5 bases at J, with 25 bases between. Germline V lookup: CDR1 SNHLY, CDR2 FYNNEI. The CDR3 covers 15 residues. The CDR3 loop reads CAGRYLTGEGHEQYF. The CDR3 DNA is TGTGCCGGCCGGTATCTGACAGGGGAGGGCCACGAGCAGTACTTC.

The V and J genes are TRBV29-1 and TRBJ2-7, with TRBD2 identical over 10 bases. This CDR3 comprises 14 residues. Germline trimming cut 4 bases from V and 1 base from J; bases unmatched to any gene: 4. Germline CDR1 SQVTM, CDR2 ANQGSEA. This chain's CDR3 is CSVVRTSGSYEQYF. CDR3 in DNA: TGCAGCGTTGTCCGGACTAGCGGATCCTACGAGCAGTACTTC.

The chain combines TRBV6-1 with TRBJ1-1, with D possibly being TRBD1 (5 bases). Trimming removed 6 bases from V and 1 base from J, with 15 bases in between. Germline V gives CDR1 MNHNS, CDR2 SASEGT. The CDR3 spans 15 residues. CDR3 sequence: CASSPGGGRNTEAFF. In nucleotides, the CDR3 is TGTGCCAGCAGCCCCGGGGGAGGAAGGAACACTGAAGCTTTCTTT.

This clone occurred once. CDR3 sequence (DNA): TGTGCCAGCATGAAGGACATTCTCCTAGGCGAGCAGTACTTC. Protein product: CASMKDILLGEQYF. This chain joins TRBV27 and TRBJ2-7, with TRBD1 as a possible D gene (5 bases). The CDR3 runs to 14 residues. Trimming stripped 7 bases from V and 6 bases from J, with 19 bases between. Looked up from germline, CDR1 is MNHEY and CDR2 is SMNVEV (reference sequence).

This clone has just one count. The rearrangement uses TRBV29-1 and TRBJ2-5; the D gene is possibly TRBD2 (6 bases). V dropped 6 bases and J dropped 3 bases, with 14 bases sitting between them. Per the germline V gene, CDR1 is SQVTM and CDR2 is ANQGSEA. This CDR3 spans 13 amino acids. Here the CDR3 reads CSVGTVLKETQYF. DNA of the CDR3: TGCAGCGTCGGGACTGTTCTGAAAGAGACCCAGTACTTC.

The J gene is TRBJ2-5, the V gene TRBV5-6; 7 nucleotides agree with TRBD1. The J call may be faulty, since TRBJ2-7 better matches the DNA end. The CDR3 is 18 amino acids. Looked up from germline, CDR1 is SGHDT and CDR2 is YYEEEE. CDR3 in DNA: TGTGCCAGCAGCTTGGGGGTCTGGAAAGGACAGGTGCCCTACGAGCAGTACTTC. This translates into CASSLGVWKGQVPYEQYF.

This clone was found a few times. This sequence joins TRBV2 and TRBJ1-4, with 7 positions matching TRBD1. CDR1 SNHLY and CDR2 FYNNEI come from the germline V gene. V lost 3 bases, J lost 4 bases, and 2 bases stayed unmatched. The CDR3 spans 14 residues. As DNA, the CDR3 is TGTGCCAGCAGTGAGCAGGGGGGTAATGAAAAACTGTTTTTT. Encoded protein: CASSEQGGNEKLFF.

The sample holds a few counts of this clone. The chain recombines TRBV15 with TRBJ2-6, with TRBD1 matching over 8 bases. The germline V gene encodes CDR1 LNHNV and CDR2 YYDKDF (reference sequence). The CDR3 has 19 residues. After removal of 1 base from V and 2 bases from J, the junction contained 10 bases not matched to a gene. The CDR3 is CATSRAPWTGSPGANVLTF. DNA for the CDR3: TGTGCCACCAGCAGAGCCCCCTGGACAGGGTCGCCTGGGGCCAACGTCCTGACTTTC.

CDR3 sequence reads: CASSVVATGTDTQYF. The CDR3 coding sequence is TGTGCCAGCAGCGTAGTAGCCACTGGCACAGATACGCAGTATTTT. V is TRBV9 and J is TRBJ2-3; D is undetermined. The V and J ends lost 0 bases and 1 base respectively, with 9 bases between them. From germline, CDR1 is SGDLS and CDR2 YYNGEE. This CDR3 is 15 amino acids long.

The chain combines TRBV18 with TRBJ1-1; no reliable D call. This CDR3 is 14 amino acids long. V lost 3 bases to trimming and J lost 2 bases, with 10 bases between them. Germline V gene sequence: CDR1 KGHSH, CDR2 LQKENI. The CDR3 DNA follows: TGTGCCAGCTCACCTTCCCGGTTAAACACTGAAGCTTTCTTT. Its translation is CASSPSRLNTEAFF.

This chain connects TRBV6-1 to TRBJ2-5; 11 nucleotides match TRBD2. Germline lookup yields CDR1 MNHNS and CDR2 SASEGT. CDR3 length equals 14 residues. Germline trimming cut 6 bases from V and 5 bases from J; bases unmatched to any gene: 5. Written as DNA, the CDR3 is TGTGCCAGCAGAGTTAGCGGGAGGGGTGAGACCCAGTACTTC. Translation: CASRVSGRGETQYF.